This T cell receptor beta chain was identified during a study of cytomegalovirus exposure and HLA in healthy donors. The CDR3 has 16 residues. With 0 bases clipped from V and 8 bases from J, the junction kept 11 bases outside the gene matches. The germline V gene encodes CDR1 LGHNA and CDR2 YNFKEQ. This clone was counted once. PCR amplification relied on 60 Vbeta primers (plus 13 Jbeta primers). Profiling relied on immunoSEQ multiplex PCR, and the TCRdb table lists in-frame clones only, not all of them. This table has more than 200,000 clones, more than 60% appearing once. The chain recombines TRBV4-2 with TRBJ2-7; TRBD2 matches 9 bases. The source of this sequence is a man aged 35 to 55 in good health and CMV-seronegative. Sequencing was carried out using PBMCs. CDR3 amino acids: CASSQDIRTSEGKQYF. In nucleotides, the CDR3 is TGTGCCAGCAGCCAAGATATTAGGACTAGCGAAGGGAAGCAGTACTTC.